This record concerns one T cell receptor beta chain sequence. Which antigen it targets is not known. There are no base qualities to consult, and no much larger clone falls within one base. The sample originates from a study of blood T cell repertoires in COVID-19 (dated by TCRdb to the early 2020s). Looking at the study overall: The collaborator samples originated in the United States, Italy and Spain and spanned the acute and convalescent phases of COVID-19. The sample metadata nearly always contained a de-identified subject ID, COVID-19 status, age in years and sex. Where available, HLA class I and class II types were taken from metadata supplied by the sample provider and were not determined by assay-based typing. Subjects who had been exposed to COVID-19, were actively infected with it, or had recovered from it provided the deeply sampled blood TCRbeta repertoires that made up the dataset. The material from the prospective study consisted of cDNA or gDNA derived from T cells, B-cell-depleted T cells, or PBMCs. The samples were drawn from the first 160 participants of the ongoing ImmuneRACE study and from 1,254 subjects provided by 6 global collaborators. The repertoires were made available in a free public database intended to serve as a resource for research on the immune response to SARS-CoV-2. General study outcomes and caveats: Clinical and demographic metadata were provided uncurated, with the amount varying by source and participant.

TCRbeta CDR3 regions were amplified from genomic DNA by means of the immunoSEQ Assay, a bias-controlled multiplex PCR. The source study handled its data this way. Nucleated cell counts per sample were estimated from amplification of reference gene primers within the assay. Sequence reads were collapsed and filtered to measure the absolute abundance of every unique TCRbeta CDR3 rearrangement. For each sample, productive Simpson clonality was calculated by taking the square root of Simpson's diversity index across productive rearrangements. In its TCRdb copy, this immuneACCESS table keeps in-frame sequences only and misses some clones. Where compared with another copy, unresolved V genes explain less than half of these, and the others have no known cause. From that table come the V and J calls and clone size; the DNA was used to work out D and trimming. The table for this sample lists around 250,000 clones; approximately 90% of them were counted only once. The ten biggest clones cover approximately 1.2% of the sample.

Taken from the germline V gene (reference sequence), the CDR1 and CDR2 loops are GTSNPN and SVGIG. The CDR3 holds 10 amino acids from the cysteine to the phenylalanine. Left in the record is the CDR3 DNA by itself, 30 bases read in frame from the first base. V loses 6 bases, J loses 5 bases, and the germline ends lie 7 bases apart. In the prospective study, participants were roughly 18 to 100 years old, resided in fewer than 25 geographic areas of the United States, and were enrolled through a virtual design. To assign participants to cohorts, the prospective study relied on clinical history that participants themselves reported in a screening survey and a study questionnaire. Each participant in the prospective study had whole blood, serum and a nasopharyngeal or oropharyngeal swab collected by mobile phlebotomists. Over a roughly 2-month period, participants in the prospective study had the option of providing additional blood draws and questionnaires. Prospective study blood samples were shipped either frozen or at room temperature before DNA extraction.

The clonotype originates from a human donor in a cohort exposed to, infected with or recovered from COVID-19 (not recorded which). The donor label of this sample is uncertain. Source material: PBMCs or T cells enriched from blood (not recorded which). The chain is assembled from TRBV30 and TRBJ2-5; a confident D gene designation cannot be given. The CDR3: CACKLETQYF. The base sequence is TGTGCCTGTAAGCTGGAGACCCAGTACTTC.